This TCR beta chain came from a study of blood T cells in healthy people across ages. Primers used in a second PCR of roughly 7 to 12 cycles were a sample-barcoded 5' primer and a J-beta primer mix. TCRdb ran MiXCR on the 5' RACE reads and lists one entry per CDR3 protein. The sample consists of more than 700,000 distinct CDR3 sequences, about 46% of them appearing once. V was pared by 6 bases and J by 3 bases, with 12 bases between. The CDR3 covers 13 residues. The TCR originated in a man older than 75 in good health. Sequencing was done on a sample of blood. The chain uses TRBV12-3 or TRBV12-4 and TRBJ2-7; a weak D match, TRBD1 (6 bases). The CDR3 region is CASSRQARYEQYF. CDR3 nucleotide sequence: TGTGCCAGCAGCCGACAGGCCCGCTACGAGCAGTACTTC.